A single TCR beta chain is shown here with its context. This record belongs to a study of blood T cell repertoires in COVID-19. The ends lost 6 bases at V and 4 bases at J; junction bases unmatched: 10. CDR1 and CDR2 (germline): SGHTA, FQGTGA. This CDR3 is 16 amino acids long. Sequencing used immunoSEQ multiplex PCR; TCRdb keeps in-frame clones, though not all of them. The table lists under 250,000 clones, approximately 90% of them singletons. The V call is TRBV7-3, the J call TRBJ2-1; 9 bases are a match to TRBD1. The sequenced sample was peripheral blood. This clonotype was sampled from a man between 18 and 35 years old with active or convalescent COVID-19. The CDR3 nucleotides are TGTGCCAGCAGTCAAGACGACAGGGGGAATTACAATGAGCAGTTCTTC. Translating it yields CASSQDDRGNYNEQFF. Full variable domain (missing parts from reference TRBV7-3 and TRBJ2-1): GAGVSQTPSNKVTEKGKYVELRCDPISGHTALYWYRQSLGQGPEFLIYFQGTGAADDSGLPNDRFFAVRPEGSVSTLKIQRTERGDSAVYLCASSQDDRGNYNEQFFGPGTRLTVL.